Sequencing of this TCR beta chain was carried out in a study of cytotoxic CD8 clonotypes in ibrutinib-treated CLL. As regards this clone: The target antigen is unknown.

Germline CDR1 reads ENHRY; CDR2 reads SYGVKD. V lost 7 bases, J lost 8 bases, and 15 bases lay in between. The CDR3 is 13 residues long. The planned depth of sequencing spanned 1 in 200,000 to 1 in 1 million T cells. Using immunoSEQ multiplex PCR, the repertoire was profiled, and TCRdb retains in-frame clones only, with some absent. The sample lists hundreds of thousands of clones; roughly 70% were seen once. Study observations and caveats: An increase in clonality occurred at ibrutinib response, followed by a return toward baseline at progression. Patients showed higher baseline clonality than age-matched healthy donors, and it tracked circulating CD8+ T-cell counts. Public clonotypes (which were uncommon) either contracted or remained stable on treatment.

The specimen was PBMCs, collected after 24 months of ibrutinib treatment. This sequence joins TRBV10-3 and TRBJ2-1; D is possibly TRBD1 or TRBD2 (6 bases each). The TCR originated in a human donor with chronic lymphocytic leukemia. Here the CDR3 DNA reads TGTGCCATCAACGGGGGCGCGACAGATGAGCAGTTCTTC. Translation gives CAINGGATDEQFF.